This is a list of T cell receptor beta chains from one sample in a study of breast tumors, draining lymph nodes, adjacent tissues. Each CDR3 protein is one row after TCRdb ran MiXCR on the multiplex PCR reads. Here the sample spans 200,000 to 300,000 distinct CDR3 sequences, 30% to 35% being singletons. Sample: axillary lymph node tissue. These receptor sequences come from a female donor with breast cancer. Some clones in this sample may be carry-over from other donors' samples. The CDR3 runs from the conserved cysteine through the conserved F or W. Fields, in order: CDR3 DNA, CDR3 protein, J gene, D gene, clone size, V gene. D genes are given only for firm matches. Not every row has a clone size; where given, it reads once, few, many or a size class.

cdr3_nt: TGCAGCGTTGAGGGGGGCGGCGGGGAGCTGTTTTTT; cdr3_aa: CSVEGGGGELFF; j_call: TRBJ2-2; d_call: .; clone_size: .; v_call: TRBV29-1
cdr3_nt: TGTGCTAGTGGTTTAATGGGACAGGGGGTGAACACTGAAGCTTTCTTT; cdr3_aa: CASGLMGQGVNTEAFF; j_call: TRBJ1-1; d_call: TRBD1; clone_size: few; v_call: TRBV12-5
cdr3_nt: TGTGCCAGCAGCTTAGAGGACAGGACAGATACGCAGTATTTT; cdr3_aa: CASSLEDRTDTQYF; j_call: TRBJ2-3; d_call: TRBD1; clone_size: many; v_call: TRBV7-8
cdr3_nt: TGTGCCAGCAGCTGGGACAACTCTGGGGCCAACGTCCTGACTTTC; cdr3_aa: CASSWDNSGANVLTF; j_call: TRBJ2-6; d_call: .; clone_size: once; v_call: TRBV5-5
cdr3_nt: TGTGCCACCGAGAACGGCCTTGCGGATACGCAGTATTTT; cdr3_aa: CATENGLADTQYF; j_call: TRBJ2-3; d_call: .; clone_size: many; v_call: TRBV24-1
cdr3_nt: TGTGCCAGCAGCTTAGGTCGGGGCTGGCAGCCCCAGCATTTT; cdr3_aa: CASSLGRGWQPQHF; j_call: TRBJ1-5; d_call: .; clone_size: many; v_call: TRBV7-2
cdr3_nt: TGTGCCAGCAGTTTCTGGGCGGGAGGACCTCAAGAGACCCAGTACTTC; cdr3_aa: CASSFWAGGPQETQYF; j_call: TRBJ2-5; d_call: TRBD2; clone_size: few; v_call: TRBV28
cdr3_nt: TGCAGTGGGGAGCGGGAGCGGTCCTACGAGCAGTACTTC; cdr3_aa: CSGERERSYEQYF; j_call: TRBJ2-7; d_call: TRBD2; clone_size: many; v_call: TRBV20-1
cdr3_nt: TGCAGTGCTAGAGATCTTGAACAGGGGGCATCGATCACAGATACGCAGTATTTT; cdr3_aa: CSARDLEQGASITDTQYF; j_call: TRBJ2-3; d_call: TRBD1; clone_size: .; v_call: TRBV20-1
cdr3_nt: TGCAGCGTTGGAGGCCAGGGTCATGGCTACACCTTC; cdr3_aa: CSVGGQGHGYTF; j_call: TRBJ1-2; d_call: .; clone_size: many; v_call: TRBV29-1
cdr3_nt: TGTGCCAGCAGAAATAGACTAGCGGGAGGTGTGGAGCTGTTTTTT; cdr3_aa: CASRNRLAGGVELFF; j_call: TRBJ2-2; d_call: TRBD2; clone_size: .; v_call: TRBV6-5
cdr3_nt: TGTGCCAGCAGCTTAGGCCCTAGCAAGATACGTCAGTATTTT; cdr3_aa: CASSLGPSKIRQYF; j_call: TRBJ2-3; d_call: .; clone_size: many; v_call: TRBV11-2
cdr3_nt: TGTGCCAGCTCACCCGGGACCAGGTCTTTCGATGAGCAGTTCTTC; cdr3_aa: CASSPGTRSFDEQFF; j_call: TRBJ2-1; d_call: .; clone_size: .; v_call: TRBV18
cdr3_nt: TGTGCCAGCACGCTCCGAGGGGGTAGCACAGATACGCAGTATTTT; cdr3_aa: CASTLRGGSTDTQYF; j_call: TRBJ2-3; d_call: .; clone_size: few; v_call: TRBV6-4
cdr3_nt: TGTGCCAGCAGCCAAGATAGGGGCAAGGGCTATACGCAGTATTTT; cdr3_aa: CASSQDRGKGYTQYF; j_call: TRBJ2-3; d_call: .; clone_size: many; v_call: TRBV14
cdr3_nt: TGTGCCAGCAGCTCTCAGACTGGGGAGACCCAGTACTTC; cdr3_aa: CASSSQTGETQYF; j_call: TRBJ2-5; d_call: .; clone_size: many; v_call: TRBV5-8
cdr3_nt: TGTGCCAGCAGGTTTTCAAGGGACAGTCCTACCGGGGAGCTGTTTTTT; cdr3_aa: CASRFSRDSPTGELFF; j_call: TRBJ2-2; d_call: TRBD1; clone_size: many; v_call: TRBV4-2
cdr3_nt: TGCGCCAGCAGCCGGGGGGGGGACCGCTCTGGAAACACCATATATTTT; cdr3_aa: CASSRGGDRSGNTIYF; j_call: TRBJ1-3; d_call: .; clone_size: few; v_call: TRBV5-1
cdr3_nt: TGTGCCAGCAGGTCACTAGCGGGTGACTACGAGCAGTACTTC; cdr3_aa: CASRSLAGDYEQYF; j_call: TRBJ2-7; d_call: TRBD2; clone_size: many; v_call: TRBV7-2
cdr3_nt: TGTGCCAGCATCCTATTTACCGGGACAGGGTACTCCTACGAGCAGTACTTC; cdr3_aa: CASILFTGTGYSYEQYF; j_call: TRBJ2-7; d_call: TRBD1; clone_size: .; v_call: TRBV6-1
cdr3_nt: TGTGCCACCAGCGGGACAGGGGGCGAGGAGACCCAGTACTTC; cdr3_aa: CATSGTGGEETQYF; j_call: TRBJ2-5; d_call: TRBD1; clone_size: .; v_call: TRBV15
cdr3_nt: TGTGCCAGCAGCTTAGCGGGAGGGCCTTACATTCAGTACTTC; cdr3_aa: CASSLAGGPYIQYF; j_call: TRBJ2-4; d_call: TRBD2; clone_size: few; v_call: TRBV5-4
cdr3_nt: TGTGCCAGCAGTTACCCTGGACTAGCCGGTACCTACGAGCAGTACTTC; cdr3_aa: CASSYPGLAGTYEQYF; j_call: TRBJ2-7; d_call: TRBD2; clone_size: many; v_call: TRBV6-2/TRBV6-3
cdr3_nt: TGTGCCAGCAGTTACTTCGGACTTAAACTCGATGAGCAGTTCTTC; cdr3_aa: CASSYFGLKLDEQFF; j_call: TRBJ2-1; d_call: .; clone_size: few; v_call: TRBV6-2/TRBV6-3